These T cell receptor beta chains were read from a single sample in a study of shared clonotypes between healthy human individuals. TCRdb keeps only in-frame clones here, not all; method: immunoSEQ multiplex PCR. This sample has over a million clones; 65% to 75% occur once, and the top ten carry approximately 1.5%. Sequencing used memory CD4+ T cells sorted from blood. These receptors all stem from a young man in good health. Each CDR3 is given with its conserved first and last residue. The D gene is left open where the match is weak. Expanded clones get a size class; other rows say once, few or many, or leave the size out.

len,j_gene,d_gene,v_gene,abundance,CDR3nt,CDR3aa
19,TRBJ2-6,NA,TRBV10-3,many,TGTGCCATCAGTGAGAAGGCGCGTGCGACGGGGACTGGGGCCAACGTCCTGACTTTC,CAISEKARATGTGANVLTF
14,TRBJ1-4,TRBD1,TRBV28,NA,TGTGCCAGCCGAACTACAGGGGGCCTTGAAAAACTGTTTTTT,CASRTTGGLEKLFF
14,TRBJ1-4,TRBD1,TRBV5-1,NA,TGCGCCAGCAGCTTAGGGACAGGGAGTGAAAAACTGTTTTTT,CASSLGTGSEKLFF
11,TRBJ2-5,NA,TRBV20-1,NA,TGCAGTGCGCTGTCGGAGGGGACCCAGTACTTC,CSALSEGTQYF
15,TRBJ2-7,TRBD1,TRBV4-1,NA,TGCGCCAGCAGCCTACCGGGACAGGGGGTCTACGAGCAGTACTTC,CASSLPGQGVYEQYF
14,TRBJ1-6,TRBD1,TRBV5-5,NA,TGTGCCAGCAGCCCGGGACAGGTGTCGCCACCCCTCCACTTT,CASSPGQVSPPLHF
15,TRBJ2-3,TRBD1,TRBV25-1,NA,TGTGCCAGCAGACCCCGGACAGGGGGCACAGATACGCAGTATTTT,CASRPRTGGTDTQYF
14,TRBJ1-1,NA,TRBV7-9,NA,TGTGCCAGCAGCCGCGGGACAAGAAACACTGAAGCTTTCTTT,CASSRGTRNTEAFF
13,TRBJ1-1,NA,TRBV6-1,NA,TGTGCCAGCAGCAGCAGGGGGAACACTGAAGCTTTCTTT,CASSSRGNTEAFF
15,TRBJ1-1,NA,TRBV7-2,many,TGTGCCAGCAGCTTAGACAGGGCCTTTAACACTGAAGCTTTCTTT,CASSLDRAFNTEAFF
14,TRBJ1-4,NA,TRBV2,NA,TGTGCCAGCAGGAGAACGGGCTTTAATGAAAAACTGTTTTTT,CASRRTGFNEKLFF
16,TRBJ2-1,TRBD2,TRBV6-5,NA,TGTGCCAGCAGTTCCCGAAGCGGGAGGGGGTACAATGAGCAGTTCTTC,CASSSRSGRGYNEQFF
13,TRBJ2-7,TRBD1,TRBV7-2,once,TGTGCCACACCCGGGACAGGGACCTACGAGCAGTACTTC,CATPGTGTYEQYF
14,TRBJ2-7,TRBD1,TRBV2,NA,TGTGCCAGCAGGGCGACAGGGGGCTCCTACGAGCAGTACTTC,CASRATGGSYEQYF
14,TRBJ1-3,NA,TRBV7-2,few,TGTGCCAGCAGACCGGGAGGGGCCGGAAACACCATATATTTT,CASRPGGAGNTIYF
17,TRBJ2-5,NA,TRBV15,NA,TGTGCCACCAGCAGATCAGCGGTCCCAGGGCAAAAAGAGACCCAGTACTTC,CATSRSAVPGQKETQYF
16,TRBJ1-4,TRBD1,TRBV4-1,NA,TGCGCCAGCAGCCGGACAGGGGGCCCATTGGATGAAAAACTGTTTTTT,CASSRTGGPLDEKLFF
11,TRBJ1-2,TRBD1,TRBV28,NA,TGTGCCAGCGTCACAGGGGACGGCTACACCTTC,CASVTGDGYTF
16,TRBJ2-1,TRBD1,TRBV5-4,once,TGTGCCAGCAGCGCCCGACAGGGTAGGTCCTACAATGAGCAGTTCTTC,CASSARQGRSYNEQFF
16,TRBJ2-2,TRBD2,TRBV7-8,NA,TGTGCCAGCAGTTACCAGCGGGGACCGAACACCGGGGAGCTGTTTTTT,CASSYQRGPNTGELFF
14,TRBJ2-2,NA,TRBV7-3,NA,TGTGCCAGCAGCCCCAGCGGAAACACCGGGGAGCTGTTTTTT,CASSPSGNTGELFF
15,TRBJ1-5,NA,TRBV29-1,NA,TGCAGCGTGCAAATTCAATCTGATAGCAATCAGCCCCAGCATTTT,CSVQIQSDSNQPQHF
16,TRBJ1-2,NA,TRBV13,NA,TGTGCCAGCAGCTTAGAAACAGGGAGGGGGTACTATGGCTACACCTTC,CASSLETGRGYYGYTF
16,TRBJ2-5,TRBD1,TRBV5-1,NA,TGCGCCAGCAGCCCATCAGGTCAGGGGGCTTGGGAGACCCAGTACTTC,CASSPSGQGAWETQYF
13,TRBJ2-1,NA,TRBV7-9,few,TGTGCCAGCAGCTTCGGTTCTACCAATGAGCAGTTCTTC,CASSFGSTNEQFF
15,TRBJ1-6,TRBD1,TRBV5-4,NA,TGTGCCAGCAGCTGGGATACCGGGACAGGTTCACCCCTCCACTTT,CASSWDTGTGSPLHF
16,TRBJ1-2,TRBD1,TRBV5-6,NA,TGTGCCAGCAGCTTGGCGGGGATCGGACAGGTTAGCGGCTACACCTTC,CASSLAGIGQVSGYTF
14,TRBJ1-5,NA,TRBV30,NA,TGTGCCTGGAGTAGAGGGGACACCGGTCAGCCCCAGCATTTT,CAWSRGDTGQPQHF
16,TRBJ2-2,NA,TRBV18,NA,TGTGCCAGCTCCATCGGAGGTGGCCCGCGGACCGGGGAGCTGTTTTTT,CASSIGGGPRTGELFF
14,TRBJ2-7,TRBD1,TRBV5-4,NA,TGTGCCAGCAGCTTGGCAGGGGGCCCCTACGAGCAGTACTTC,CASSLAGGPYEQYF
12,TRBJ2-5,TRBD2,TRBV19,once,TGTGCCAGTAGTCGCGGGAGCGAGACCCAGTACTTC,CASSRGSETQYF
16,TRBJ1-5,TRBD1,TRBV10-2,NA,TGCGCCAGCAGTGAACTTACGACAGGGAGGGATCAGCCCCAGCATTTT,CASSELTTGRDQPQHF
15,TRBJ2-2,NA,TRBV5-8,few,TGTGCCAGCAGCTTGGGGCAGGGGAACACCGGGGAGCTGTTTTTT,CASSLGQGNTGELFF
11,TRBJ2-7,NA,TRBV30,NA,TGTGCCTGGAGCGGCCCGAACGAGCAGTACTTC,CAWSGPNEQYF
13,TRBJ1-3,NA,TRBV30,once,TGTGCCTGGACGTATTACTCTGGAAACACCATATATTTT,CAWTYYSGNTIYF
15,TRBJ1-3,NA,TRBV6-5,NA,TGTGCCAGCAGTCGAGACATAAGAACTGGAAACACCATATATTTT,CASSRDIRTGNTIYF
16,TRBJ1-5,TRBD1,TRBV10-3,NA,TGTGCCATCAGTGCGGCCGGGACAGCCAGCAATCAGCCCCAGCATTTT,CAISAAGTASNQPQHF
13,TRBJ1-3,NA,TRBV30,NA,TGTGCCTGGAGTGTCTACTCTGGAAACACCATATATTTT,CAWSVYSGNTIYF
16,TRBJ2-7,TRBD2,TRBV7-2,NA,TGTGCCAGCAGCTTAGTGAGCGGGGGAAGCTCCTACGAGCAGTACTTC,CASSLVSGGSSYEQYF
12,TRBJ2-7,NA,TRBV2,NA,TGTGCCAGCAAAGGCGGGTACTACGAGCAGTACTTC,CASKGGYYEQYF
16,TRBJ1-3,NA,TRBV7-3,NA,TGTGCCAGCAGCTTATTCATACGGGGGCCTGGAAACACCATATATTTT,CASSLFIRGPGNTIYF
14,TRBJ2-7,NA,TRBV5-6,NA,TGTGCCAGCAGCGCCGCCTTTGGCTCCTACGAGCAGTACTTC,CASSAAFGSYEQYF
15,TRBJ1-6,NA,TRBV4-1,NA,TGCGCCAGCAGCCAAGTTGACATGAATAATTCACCCCTCCACTTT,CASSQVDMNNSPLHF